This is a list of T cell receptor beta chains from one sample in a study of T cells after yellow fever vaccination. TCRdb processed the 5' RACE reads anew with MiXCR; each CDR3 protein has one entry. The sample lists 100,000 to 150,000 distinct CDR3 sequences; almost 9% were seen once. The sequencing here drew on CD8+ T cells sorted from PBMCs, taken on the day of the yellow fever booster vaccination. Receptors originate from a man aged 18 to 30 who received the YFV17D yellow fever vaccine. CDR3s include the opening cysteine and the closing phenylalanine or tryptophan. A D gene is named only where the DNA matches it firmly. The size entry is marked missing in some rows and otherwise reads once, few, many or a size class.

clone_size	d_call	v_call	j_call	cdr3_nt	cdr3_aa
-	-	TRBV12-3/TRBV12-4	TRBJ2-1	TGTGCCAGCGCCCCCGGGGTTATCCACAATGAGCAGTTCTTC	CASAPGVIHNEQFF
few	-	TRBV29-1	TRBJ2-2	TGCAGCGTTGAAACCGGGGAGCTGTTTTTT	CSVETGELFF
once	-	TRBV20-1	TRBJ1-1	TGCAGTGTCAGGAAGAACACTGAAGCTTTCTTT	CSVRKNTEAFF
many	-	TRBV12-3/TRBV12-4	TRBJ1-6	TGTGCCAGCAGTTCAGGGAACTACTATAATTCACCCCTCCACTTT	CASSSGNYYNSPLHF
few	-	TRBV19	TRBJ1-1	TGTGCCAGTAGGGAGGGGCTGAACACTGAAGCTTTCTTT	CASREGLNTEAFF
few	-	TRBV6-6	TRBJ1-5	TGTGCCAGCAACTCACACCGGGTCCCAATCAACCCCCAGCATTTT	CASNSHRVPINPQHF
-	TRBD1	TRBV6-1	TRBJ2-1	TGTGCCAGCAACCTAGGGACAGGGAACTACAATGAGCAGTTCTTC	CASNLGTGNYNEQFF
few	-	TRBV5-1	TRBJ2-5	TGCGCCAGCAGCTTGGACTCGGGGTGGCAAGAGACCCAGTACTTC	CASSLDSGWQETQYF
few	-	TRBV9	TRBJ2-3	TGTGCCAGCAGCGTAGAGCCTGGCACAGATACGCAGTATTTT	CASSVEPGTDTQYF
few	-	TRBV7-9	TRBJ2-7	TGTGCCAGCAGCAACCACTTCCGCTGTCAAGTCCAGTACTTC	CASSNHFRCQVQYF
-	TRBD1	TRBV29-1	TRBJ2-7	TGCAGCGTTGAAGGTCGGGGGACAGGGGAAAGCGAGCAGTACTTC	CSVEGRGTGESEQYF
few	-	TRBV7-3	TRBJ2-2	TGTGCCAGCAGCTTTATAGCCGGGGAGCTGTTTTTT	CASSFIAGELFF
few	-	TRBV20-1	TRBJ2-7	TGCAGTGCTAGACAGGGCACCTACGAGCAGTACTTC	CSARQGTYEQYF
few	-	TRBV9	TRBJ2-7	TGTGCCAGCAGCGTGCAAAGCTCCTACGAGCAGTACTTC	CASSVQSSYEQYF
-	-	TRBV28	TRBJ2-6	TGTGCCAGCACTTGGCAGGGCTCTGGGGCCAACGTCCTGACTTTC	CASTWQGSGANVLTF
-	TRBD1	TRBV9	TRBJ1-2	TGTGCCAGCAGCGAGGGAGGGACAGGGCTCGATGGCTACACCTTC	CASSEGGTGLDGYTF
few	TRBD1	TRBV3-1	TRBJ2-5	TGTGCCAGCAGCCAACCCCCCAGGGGGCAGCAAGAGACCCAGTACTTC	CASSQPPRGQQETQYF
few	-	TRBV7-3	TRBJ2-1	TGTGCCAGCAGCTCCTCCCCCGACAATGAGCAGTTCTTC	CASSSSPDNEQFF
few	-	TRBV4-1	TRBJ1-2	TGCGCCAGCAGCCGAAGTACAGGAGAAATCTATGGCTACACCTTC	CASSRSTGEIYGYTF
-	TRBD1	TRBV27	TRBJ1-5	TGTGCCAGCAGACGACAGGGGGCCAATCAGCCCCAGCATTTT	CASRRQGANQPQHF
-	-	TRBV7-2	TRBJ1-1	TGTGCCAGCAGCTTACGCCAGGACCATGAAGCTTTCTTT	CASSLRQDHEAFF
-	-	TRBV7-6	TRBJ2-1	TGTGCCAGCAGCTTACTCGCGGGGAGAACCTACAATGAGCAGTTCTTC	CASSLLAGRTYNEQFF
-	TRBD1	TRBV12-3/TRBV12-4	TRBJ1-2	TGTGCCATCCGCGGGACAGAGGGCTATGGCTACACCTTC	CAIRGTEGYGYTF
-	-	TRBV6-5	TRBJ2-5	TGTGCCAGCAGTTACTCGATTCGACAGCAAGAGACCCAGTACTTC	CASSYSIRQQETQYF
few	TRBD1	TRBV24-1	TRBJ2-1	TGTGCCACCAGTGATAACAGGGGCGAGCAGTTCTTC	CATSDNRGEQFF
few	-	TRBV6-5	TRBJ2-7	TGTGCCAGCAGTTACTCGGACGGTCGATACGAGCAGTACTTC	CASSYSDGRYEQYF
many	-	TRBV6-2/TRBV6-3	TRBJ1-5	TGTGCCAGCAGTTACCGGGGGACGAAGCCCCAGCATTTT	CASSYRGTKPQHF
few	-	TRBV29-1	TRBJ1-1	TGCAGCGTTGAAGGTCTCATAGGGGGGGGCCCGAACACTGAAGCTTTCTTT	CSVEGLIGGGPNTEAFF
-	-	TRBV3-1	TRBJ1-2	TGTGCCAGCAGCCAAGCTCTGCGGGGGATCGATGGCTACACCTTC	CASSQALRGIDGYTF
-	TRBD2	TRBV12-3/TRBV12-4	TRBJ2-3	TGTGCCAGCAGTTCGCCGGCTAGCGGGGGGGCCCCACCCGAAACTAGCACAGATACGCAGTATTTT	CASSSPASGGAPPETSTDTQYF
few	TRBD1	TRBV4-3	TRBJ2-7	TGCGCCAGCAGCCCTTGGACAGGGACCTACGAGCAGTACTTC	CASSPWTGTYEQYF
many	TRBD2	TRBV7-6	TRBJ2-1	TGTGCCAGCAGCTTAACCCCTAGTGCTAGCGGGGGGCCCTACAATGAGCAGTTCTTC	CASSLTPSASGGPYNEQFF
few	-	TRBV5-6	TRBJ2-3	TGTGCCAGCAGCTTGTTCGGTGGAGATACGCAGTATTTT	CASSLFGGDTQYF
few	-	TRBV12-3/TRBV12-4	TRBJ2-1	TGTGCCAGCAGTTGGGGGTCCCCCTACAATGAGCAGTTCTTC	CASSWGSPYNEQFF
few	-	TRBV5-1	TRBJ1-1	TGCGCCAGCAGCCAAAGAAGGGAGGACACTGAAGCTTTCTTT	CASSQRREDTEAFF
few	-	TRBV7-2	TRBJ2-3	TGTGCCAGCAGCTTAGGGGGACGTCCTGGGGATACGCAGTATTTT	CASSLGGRPGDTQYF
many	TRBD2	TRBV4-2	TRBJ2-3	TGTGCCAGCAGCCCTAGCGGTTCTAGCACAGATACGCAGTATTTT	CASSPSGSSTDTQYF